This T cell receptor (beta chain) was captured in a study of pediatric ulcerative colitis. The data were produced by immunoSEQ multiplex PCR, yet TCRdb's version contains in-frame clones alone and is incomplete. The sample holds tens of thousands of clones; 80% to 90% are singletons and the top ten take approximately 3.4%. Before the diagnostic colonoscopy, ulcerative colitis patients were free of immunosuppressive medication. Findings and limits, study-wide: Clonal expansions reduced rectal repertoire diversity in acute severe colitis. This repertoire reflects total lymphocytes rather than subpopulations like regulatory T cells.

CDR3 length: 14 amino acids. Germline CDR1 LNHDA, CDR2 SQIVND (reference sequence). The ends were cut back, 3 bases at V and 6 bases at J, with 11 bases in the middle. Worth noting for this clone: Its antigen is unknown.

Material: blood. This chain uses TRBV19 with TRBJ1-4; the D is unclear. This sequence originates from a boy younger than 18 with severe ulcerative colitis. The CDR3 DNA reads TGTGCCAGTAGTATCATGTGGCGGTATGAAAAACTGTTTTTT. It yields the protein CASSIMWRYEKLFF.